Sequencing of this T cell receptor beta chain was carried out in a study of blood T cell repertoires in COVID-19 (dated by TCRdb to 2020 to 2021). With regard to the full study: Collaborator samples came from the United States, Italy and Spain and covered acute and convalescent phases of COVID-19. The prospective study material was composed of cDNA or gDNA derived from T cells, B-cell-depleted T cells, or PBMCs. Deeply sampled blood TCRbeta repertoires from subjects exposed to, actively infected with, or recovered from COVID-19 were included in the dataset. The repertoires were released in a freely available public database meant as a resource for research on the immune response to SARS-CoV-2. The samples were drawn from the first 160 participants of the ongoing ImmuneRACE study and from more than 1,000 subjects provided by 6 global collaborators. The sample metadata nearly always contained a de-identified subject ID, COVID-19 status, age in years and sex. Where available, HLA class I and class II types were taken from metadata supplied by the sample provider and were not determined by assay-based typing. Beyond this particular receptor, the publication reports: Clinical and demographic metadata were provided uncurated, with the amount varying by source and participant.

V loses 7 bases, J loses 5 bases, and the germline ends lie 12 bases apart. CDR1 is given as DFQATT and CDR2 as SNEGSKA, both from the germline V gene (reference sequence). Taken from cysteine to phenylalanine, the CDR3 has 11 residues. Of the read, only the CDR3 DNA is kept; its 33 bases are in frame from base 1. Whole blood was collected in K2EDTA tubes by collaborating institutions according to the institutions' own protocols. For TCRbeta analysis, collaborator samples were shipped as frozen whole blood, as isolated PBMCs, or as DNA extracted from either sample type. With respect to this clone: Its antigen remains unidentified. No much larger clone exists at a distance of one base, and base qualities are not known.

The immunoSEQ Assay, a bias-controlled multiplex PCR, was used to amplify TCRbeta CDR3 regions from genomic DNA. The original pipeline was this. Within the assay, amplification of reference gene primers was used to estimate how many nucleated cells each sample contained. Sequence reads were collapsed and filtered to measure the absolute abundance of every unique TCRbeta CDR3 rearrangement. For each sample, productive Simpson clonality was calculated as the square root of Simpson's diversity index across productive rearrangements. In TCRdb, the immuneACCESS table is reduced to in-frame sequences with V and J assigned. These tables do not hold every clone; where another copy was compared, an unresolved V gene accounts for under half, and the others remain unexplained. Clone size and the V and J calls come from that table; the DNA yielded D and trimming. The sample table records around 120,000 clones; around 87% of these occur just once. The ten biggest clones cover roughly 30% of the sample.

The TCR originated in a woman between 70 and 85 years old with acute or convalescent COVID-19. This chain joins TRBV20-1 to TRBJ2-7; a weak D assignment points to TRBD1 (6 bases agree). Sequenced input: peripheral blood. DNA sequence: TGCAGTGGAAAAGGGGGTCACGAGCAGTACTTC. Its coded protein is CSGKGGHEQYF.